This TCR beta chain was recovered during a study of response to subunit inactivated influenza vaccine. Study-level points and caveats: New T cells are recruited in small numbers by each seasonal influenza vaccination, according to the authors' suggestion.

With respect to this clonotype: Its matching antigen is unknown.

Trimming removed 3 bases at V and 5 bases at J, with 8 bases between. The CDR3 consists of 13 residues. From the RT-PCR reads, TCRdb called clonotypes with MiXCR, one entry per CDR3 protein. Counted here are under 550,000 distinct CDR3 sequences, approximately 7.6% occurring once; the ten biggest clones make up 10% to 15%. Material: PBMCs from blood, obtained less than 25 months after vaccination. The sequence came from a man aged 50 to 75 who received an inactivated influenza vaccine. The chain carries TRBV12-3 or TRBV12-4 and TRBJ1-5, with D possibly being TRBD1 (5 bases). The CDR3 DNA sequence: TGTGCCAGCAGTTTGGGGGTCTATCAGCCCCAGCATTTT. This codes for CASSLGVYQPQHF.